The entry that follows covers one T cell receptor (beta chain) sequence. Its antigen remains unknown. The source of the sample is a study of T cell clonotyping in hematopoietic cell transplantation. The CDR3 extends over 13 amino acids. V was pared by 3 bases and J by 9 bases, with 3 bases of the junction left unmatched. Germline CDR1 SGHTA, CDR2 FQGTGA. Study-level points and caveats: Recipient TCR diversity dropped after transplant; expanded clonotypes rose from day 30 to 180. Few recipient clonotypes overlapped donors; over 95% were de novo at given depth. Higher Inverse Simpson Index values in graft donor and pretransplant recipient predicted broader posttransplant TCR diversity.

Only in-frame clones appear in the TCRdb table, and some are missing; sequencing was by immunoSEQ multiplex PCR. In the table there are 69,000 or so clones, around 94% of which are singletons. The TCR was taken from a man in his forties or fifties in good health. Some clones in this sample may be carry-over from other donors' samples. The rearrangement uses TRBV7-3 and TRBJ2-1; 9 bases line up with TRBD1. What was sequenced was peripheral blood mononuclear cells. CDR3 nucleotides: TGTGCCAGCAGCTTGCAGACAGGGGGTGAGCAGTTCTTC. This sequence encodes CASSLQTGGEQFF.